This is a list of T cell receptor beta chains from one sample in a study of Graves' ophthalmopathy and Graves' hyperthyroidism. Each CDR3 protein gets one entry after TCRdb re-called the multiplex PCR reads with MiXCR. The data show 350,000 to 450,000 distinct CDR3 sequences, with around 20% seen just once and approximately 3% held by the top ten. The source material was peripheral blood. These TCRs come from a young woman with stable Graves' hyperthyroidism. The CDR3 runs from the conserved cysteine through the conserved F or W. D genes are given only for firm matches. Size is stated for part of the rows, as once, few or many counts, or as a class when the clone is expanded.

J: TRBJ2-7
size: many
D: TRBD1
V: TRBV30
DNA: TGTGCCTGGAGCCTAGACAGGGGAATCAACTACGAGCAGTACTTC
CDR3: CAWSLDRGINYEQYF

J: TRBJ1-5
size: many
D: .
V: TRBV19
DNA: TGTGCCAGTAGTATGGTCGGCCAGCCCCAGCATTTT
CDR3: CASSMVGQPQHF

J: TRBJ1-6
size: many
D: .
V: TRBV6-1
DNA: TGTGCCAGCAGTGAACGGGGGAGAAATTCACCCCTCCACTTT
CDR3: CASSERGRNSPLHF

J: TRBJ1-1
size: many
D: .
V: TRBV20-1
DNA: TGCAGTGCTAGAGAGTGGGGATTCAACACTGAAGCTTTCTTT
CDR3: CSAREWGFNTEAFF

J: TRBJ2-2
size: few
D: .
V: TRBV5-1
DNA: TGCGCCAGCAGCTTAATCCAGCGGGCGAGCACCGGGGAGCTGTTTTTT
CDR3: CASSLIQRASTGELFF

J: TRBJ1-6
size: .
D: .
V: TRBV6-1
DNA: TGTGCCAGCAGTGACCCGCCGGACGGTAATTCACCCCTCCACTTT
CDR3: CASSDPPDGNSPLHF

J: TRBJ2-2
size: .
D: .
V: TRBV6-1
DNA: TGTGCCAGCAGTCCGCTCCACACCGGGGAGCTGTTTTTT
CDR3: CASSPLHTGELFF

J: TRBJ1-1
size: many
D: TRBD1
V: TRBV28
DNA: TGTGCCAGCAGAGACAGGGGGAGGGACACTGAAGCTTTCTTT
CDR3: CASRDRGRDTEAFF

J: TRBJ2-5
size: many
D: TRBD1
V: TRBV20-1
DNA: TGCAGTGCTAGTTTGACAGGGGGCGAAGAGACCCAGTACTTC
CDR3: CSASLTGGEETQYF

J: TRBJ1-2
size: .
D: .
V: TRBV4-1
DNA: TGCGCCAGCAGCCAATCGGTCTTTATCTATGGCTACACCTTC
CDR3: CASSQSVFIYGYTF

J: TRBJ2-5
size: .
D: TRBD1
V: TRBV30
DNA: TGTGCCTGGAGTGCGGGCAGGGGGACGGGAGAGACCCAGTACTTC
CDR3: CAWSAGRGTGETQYF

J: TRBJ1-2
size: many
D: .
V: TRBV12-3/TRBV12-4
DNA: TGTGCCAGCACCCCGGCTGAGGGCCAGGGGTTCTATGGCTACACCTTC
CDR3: CASTPAEGQGFYGYTF

J: TRBJ1-1
size: .
D: .
V: TRBV18
DNA: TGTGCCAGCTCAGGCACGGATGAACGTAACACTGAAGCTTTCTTT
CDR3: CASSGTDERNTEAFF

J: TRBJ2-7
size: .
D: .
V: TRBV7-3
DNA: TGTGCCAGCAGTGATTTCCCGTCGACGTACTTC
CDR3: CASSDFPSTYF

J: TRBJ1-2
size: many
D: TRBD1
V: TRBV9
DNA: TGTGCCAGCAGCGTTAATGCAGGGGGGGACTATGGCTACACCTTC
CDR3: CASSVNAGGDYGYTF

J: TRBJ1-5
size: many
D: .
V: TRBV19
DNA: TGTGCCAGTAAAAACCCGAGCAATCAGCCCCAGCATTTT
CDR3: CASKNPSNQPQHF

J: TRBJ1-1
size: few
D: .
V: TRBV25-1
DNA: TGTGCCAGCAGTGCTCCCCACTCGTTGAACACTGAAGCTTTCTTT
CDR3: CASSAPHSLNTEAFF

J: TRBJ1-1
size: many
D: .
V: TRBV6-5
DNA: TGTGCCAGCAGTTACTCCCCAGGAGGCACTGAAGCTTTCTTT
CDR3: CASSYSPGGTEAFF

J: TRBJ2-5
size: many
D: .
V: TRBV20-1
DNA: TGCAGTGCTAGCGGACAGCAAGAGACCCAGTACTTC
CDR3: CSASGQQETQYF

J: TRBJ1-1
size: many
D: .
V: TRBV19
DNA: TGTGCCAGTAGTATTCTGGACAGAGGACCCCACGAAGCTTTCTTT
CDR3: CASSILDRGPHEAFF

J: TRBJ1-1
size: many
D: .
V: TRBV20-1
DNA: TGCAGTGCTACCTGGGGGAACACTGAAGCTTTCTTT
CDR3: CSATWGNTEAFF

J: TRBJ2-5
size: .
D: .
V: TRBV2
DNA: TGTGCCAGCAGTGCCACTACCTTTCTCTACTTC
CDR3: CASSATTFLYF

J: TRBJ1-2
size: many
D: .
V: TRBV4-2
DNA: TGTGCCAGCAGCCTTCGGGGGTCTGGCTACACCTTC
CDR3: CASSLRGSGYTF

J: TRBJ1-1
size: many
D: .
V: TRBV12-3/TRBV12-4
DNA: TGTGCCAGCAGCTTAGGGGGGGGCACTGAAGCTTTCTTT
CDR3: CASSLGGGTEAFF

J: TRBJ2-7
size: many
D: TRBD2
V: TRBV2
DNA: TGTGCCAGCAGTGAAGCGGGACTAGCGGGAGGAACATACGAGCAGTACTTC
CDR3: CASSEAGLAGGTYEQYF

J: TRBJ1-2
size: many
D: .
V: TRBV5-1
DNA: TGCGCCAGCAGCTTAGAGGCCATCGAGGGCTACACCTTC
CDR3: CASSLEAIEGYTF

J: TRBJ1-5
size: few
D: .
V: TRBV6-5
DNA: TGTGCCAGCAGTTCGGGGGAGAACCAGCCCCAGCATTTT
CDR3: CASSSGENQPQHF

J: TRBJ1-5
size: many
D: .
V: TRBV20-1
DNA: TGCAGTGCTAGAGATTATTTAAGACAGCCTAGCAATCAGCCCCAGCATTTT
CDR3: CSARDYLRQPSNQPQHF

J: TRBJ2-7
size: many
D: TRBD2
V: TRBV29-1
DNA: TGCAGCGTCGGGACTAGTATGTCCTACGAGCAGTACTTC
CDR3: CSVGTSMSYEQYF

J: TRBJ2-5
size: medium-sized
D: TRBD1
V: TRBV20-1
DNA: TGCAGTGCTTCGGACAGGGGGGAGACCCAGTACTTC
CDR3: CSASDRGETQYF

J: TRBJ1-1
size: .
D: .
V: TRBV11-2
DNA: TGTGCCACTAGCTTAGATCTGGCCAAACGCGAAGCTTTCTTT
CDR3: CATSLDLAKREAFF